The rows below give T cell receptor beta chains drawn from one sample of a study of blood T cell repertoires in COVID-19. TCRdb keeps only in-frame clones here, not all; method: immunoSEQ multiplex PCR. The table shows 9,500 to 13,000 clones, with about 89% occurring only once. The sample comprised peripheral blood. Every receptor here comes from a human donor in a cohort sampled during active COVID-19. Both conserved end residues are part of each CDR3. Fields, in order: J gene, clone size, CDR3 length, D gene, V gene, CDR3 DNA, CDR3 protein. The D gene is left open where the match is weak. Clone size, where shown, is once, few, many, or a class for clones that have expanded.

TRBJ1-2 | . | 12 | . | TRBV7-2 | TGTGCCAGCAGCTCTAACTACTATGGCTACACCTTC | CASSSNYYGYTF
TRBJ2-7 | . | 13 | . | TRBV3-1/TRBV3-2 | TGTGCCAGCAGCCAATACACCAGTCACGAGCAGTACTTC | CASSQYTSHEQYF
TRBJ1-2 | . | 15 | TRBD1 | TRBV6-1 | TGTGCCAGCAGTGAGCCGACAGGGGCTAACTATGGCTACACCTTC | CASSEPTGANYGYTF
TRBJ2-1 | . | 14 | TRBD2 | TRBV20-1 | TGCAGTGCTAGTCCTAGCGGGGGGTACCATGAGCAGTTCTTC | CSASPSGGYHEQFF
TRBJ2-7 | . | 13 | TRBD1 | TRBV7-3 | TGTGCCAGCAGCCGAGACAGGGTCCACGAGCAGTACTTC | CASSRDRVHEQYF
TRBJ1-2 | . | 17 | TRBD1 | TRBV27 | TGTGCCAGCAGTTTTAGGTTGGGCAGGGGGCAAGACTATGGCTACACCTTC | CASSFRLGRGQDYGYTF
TRBJ2-1 | . | 17 | TRBD2 | TRBV13 | TGTGCCAGCAGCTTAGCGGGGGGGCCGAGCTCCTACAATGAGCAGTTCTTC | CASSLAGGPSSYNEQFF
TRBJ2-1 | once | 12 | . | TRBV3-1/TRBV3-2 | TGTGCCAGCAGCCGGCGGGACAGTGAGCAGTTCTTC | CASSRRDSEQFF
TRBJ1-6 | . | 13 | . | TRBV28 | TGTGCCAGCAACAGGATAGATAATTCACCCCTCCACTTT | CASNRIDNSPLHF
TRBJ1-1 | . | 13 | TRBD1 | TRBV3-1/TRBV3-2 | TGTGCCAGCAGCGCCCAGGGGGTAGCTGAAGCTTTCTTT | CASSAQGVAEAFF
TRBJ2-5 | once | 19 | . | TRBV7-9 | TGTGCCAGCAGCTCCAAAATTTTCGTTTGGGGGGGCTCCCAAGAGACCCAGTACTTC | CASSSKIFVWGGSQETQYF
TRBJ1-1 | . | 15 | . | TRBV27 | TGTGCCAGCAGTTTATCGGCCCCATATGAATCTGAAGCTTTCTTT | CASSLSAPYESEAFF